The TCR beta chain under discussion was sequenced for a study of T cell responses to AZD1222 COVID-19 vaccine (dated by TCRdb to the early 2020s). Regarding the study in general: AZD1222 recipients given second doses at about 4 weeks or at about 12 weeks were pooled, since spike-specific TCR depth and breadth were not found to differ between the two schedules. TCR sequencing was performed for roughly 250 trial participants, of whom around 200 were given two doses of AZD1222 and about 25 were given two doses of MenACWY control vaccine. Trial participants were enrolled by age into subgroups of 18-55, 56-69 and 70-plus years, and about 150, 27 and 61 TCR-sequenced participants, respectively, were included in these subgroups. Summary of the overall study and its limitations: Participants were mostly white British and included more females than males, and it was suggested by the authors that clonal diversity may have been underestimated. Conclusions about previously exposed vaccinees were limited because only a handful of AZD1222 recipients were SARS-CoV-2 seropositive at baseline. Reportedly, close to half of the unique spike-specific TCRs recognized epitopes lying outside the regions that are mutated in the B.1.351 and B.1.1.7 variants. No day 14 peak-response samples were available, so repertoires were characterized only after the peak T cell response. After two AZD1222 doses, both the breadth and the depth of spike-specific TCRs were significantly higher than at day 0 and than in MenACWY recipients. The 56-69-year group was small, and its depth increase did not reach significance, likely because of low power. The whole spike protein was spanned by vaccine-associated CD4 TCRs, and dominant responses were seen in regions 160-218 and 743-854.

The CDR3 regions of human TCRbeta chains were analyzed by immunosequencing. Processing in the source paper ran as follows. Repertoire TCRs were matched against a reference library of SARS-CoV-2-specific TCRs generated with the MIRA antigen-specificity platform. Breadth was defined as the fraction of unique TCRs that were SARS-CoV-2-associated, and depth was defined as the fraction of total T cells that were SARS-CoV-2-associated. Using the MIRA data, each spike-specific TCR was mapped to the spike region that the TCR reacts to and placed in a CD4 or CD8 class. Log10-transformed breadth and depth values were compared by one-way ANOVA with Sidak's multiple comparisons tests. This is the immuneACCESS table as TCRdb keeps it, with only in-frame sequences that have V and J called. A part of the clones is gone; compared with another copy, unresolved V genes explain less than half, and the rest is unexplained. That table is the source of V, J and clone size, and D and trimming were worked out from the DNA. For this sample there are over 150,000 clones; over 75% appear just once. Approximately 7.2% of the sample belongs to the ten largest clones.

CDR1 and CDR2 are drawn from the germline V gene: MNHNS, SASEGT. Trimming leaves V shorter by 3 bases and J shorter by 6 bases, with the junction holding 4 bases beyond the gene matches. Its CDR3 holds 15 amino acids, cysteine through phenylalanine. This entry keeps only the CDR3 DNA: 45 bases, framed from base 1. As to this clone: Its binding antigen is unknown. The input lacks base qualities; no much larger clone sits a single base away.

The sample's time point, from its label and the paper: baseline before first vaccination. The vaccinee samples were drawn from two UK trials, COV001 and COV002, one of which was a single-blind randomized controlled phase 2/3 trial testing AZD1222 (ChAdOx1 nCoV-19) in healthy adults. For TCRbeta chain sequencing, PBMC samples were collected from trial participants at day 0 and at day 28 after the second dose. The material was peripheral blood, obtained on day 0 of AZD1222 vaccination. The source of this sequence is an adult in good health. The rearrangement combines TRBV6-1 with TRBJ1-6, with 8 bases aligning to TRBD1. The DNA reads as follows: TGTGCCAGCAGTGACCGGACAGGGCTTAATTCACCCCTCCACTTT. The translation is CASSDRTGLNSPLHF.